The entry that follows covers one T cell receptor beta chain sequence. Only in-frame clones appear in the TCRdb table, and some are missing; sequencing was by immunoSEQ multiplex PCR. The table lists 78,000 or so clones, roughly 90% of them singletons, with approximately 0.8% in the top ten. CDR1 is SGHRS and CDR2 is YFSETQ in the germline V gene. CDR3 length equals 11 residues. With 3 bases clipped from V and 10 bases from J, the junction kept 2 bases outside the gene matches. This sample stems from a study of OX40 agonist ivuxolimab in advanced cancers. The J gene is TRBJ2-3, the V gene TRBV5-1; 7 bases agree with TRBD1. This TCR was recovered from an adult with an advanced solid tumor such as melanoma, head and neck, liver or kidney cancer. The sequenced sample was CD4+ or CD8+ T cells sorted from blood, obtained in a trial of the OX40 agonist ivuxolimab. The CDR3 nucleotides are TGCGCCAGCAGCTCTGACAGGGCGCAGTATTTT. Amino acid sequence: CASSSDRAQYF.